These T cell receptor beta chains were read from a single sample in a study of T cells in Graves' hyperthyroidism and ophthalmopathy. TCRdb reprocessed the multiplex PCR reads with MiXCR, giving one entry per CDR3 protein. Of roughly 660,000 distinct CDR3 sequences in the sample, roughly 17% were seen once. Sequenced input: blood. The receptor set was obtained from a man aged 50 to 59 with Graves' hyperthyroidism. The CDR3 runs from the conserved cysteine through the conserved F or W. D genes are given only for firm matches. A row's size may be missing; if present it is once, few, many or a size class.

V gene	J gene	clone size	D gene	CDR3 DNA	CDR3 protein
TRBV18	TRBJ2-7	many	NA	TGTGCCAGCTCACCACGCGATGGGAGCGAGCAGTACTTC	CASSPRDGSEQYF
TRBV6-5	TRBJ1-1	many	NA	TGTGCCAGCAGTTACTCGGGGGGTTCACCTGACACTGAAGCTTTCTTT	CASSYSGGSPDTEAFF
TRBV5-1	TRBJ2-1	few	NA	TGCGCCAGCAGCCTCGGGAGTCCCTACACTGAGCAGTTCTTC	CASSLGSPYTEQFF
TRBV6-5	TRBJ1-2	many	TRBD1	TGTGCCAGCAGTTACACACCAGGGACAGCCTATGGCTACACCTTC	CASSYTPGTAYGYTF
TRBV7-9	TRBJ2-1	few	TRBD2	TGTGCCAGCAGCACTCAGGCCCAACTAGCGGGAGTTACTGAGCAGTTCTTC	CASSTQAQLAGVTEQFF
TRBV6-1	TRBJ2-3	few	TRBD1	TGTGCCAGCAGTTCTAGACAGGGAAGGTATTTT	CASSSRQGRYF
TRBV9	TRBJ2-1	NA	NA	TGTGCCAGCAGCGTAGAAGGGGTGGCCTACAATGAGCAGTTCTTC	CASSVEGVAYNEQFF
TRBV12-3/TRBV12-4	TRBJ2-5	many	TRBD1	TGTGCCAGCAGCTACGGACAGGGACAAGAGACCCAGTACTTC	CASSYGQGQETQYF
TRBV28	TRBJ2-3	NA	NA	TGTGCCAGCAGTTTGGACTACGGCTACCCCACAGATACGCAGTATTTT	CASSLDYGYPTDTQYF
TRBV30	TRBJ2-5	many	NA	TGTGCCTGGAGTGTTGTCCAGCGACAAGAGACCCAGTACTTC	CAWSVVQRQETQYF
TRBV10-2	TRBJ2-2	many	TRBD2	TGCGCCAGCAGTGAGTCTAGCGGGAGGGGAGTCGGGGAGCTGTTTTTT	CASSESSGRGVGELFF
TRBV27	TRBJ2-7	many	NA	TGTGCCAGCAGTTTCGGGACCACAGGGTCCTACGAGCAGTACTTC	CASSFGTTGSYEQYF
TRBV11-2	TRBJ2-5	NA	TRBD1	TGTGCCAGCAGCTCGACCCGGGACAGGGGGCGCAGGTCGGAGACCCAGTACTTC	CASSSTRDRGRRSETQYF
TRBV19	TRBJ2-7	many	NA	TGTGCCAGTAGTATGAGGCGGGACCCCTACGAGCAGTACTTC	CASSMRRDPYEQYF
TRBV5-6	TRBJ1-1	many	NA	TGTGCCAGCAGCCCGTCGTGGAACACTGAAGCTTTCTTT	CASSPSWNTEAFF
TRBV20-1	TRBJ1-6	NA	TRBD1	TGCAGTGCTAGAGTCGCAGGAATACCGGGACAGTGGGTTTCAGGCTCCTATAATTCACCCCTCCACTTT	CSARVAGIPGQWVSGSYNSPLHF
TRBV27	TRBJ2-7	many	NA	TGTGCCAGCAGTTTGTTGGGGGCCCCCGAGCAGTACTTC	CASSLLGAPEQYF
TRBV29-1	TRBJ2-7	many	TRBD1	TGCAGCGTTGACGGGACAGGAAATTACGAGCAGTACTTC	CSVDGTGNYEQYF
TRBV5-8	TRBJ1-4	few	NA	TGTGCCAGCAGCTTGGATGGGGGCAGGGAAAAACTGTTTTTT	CASSLDGGREKLFF
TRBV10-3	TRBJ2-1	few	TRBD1	TGTGCCACAGAAACAGGGGGGCACAATGAGCAGTTCTTC	CATETGGHNEQFF